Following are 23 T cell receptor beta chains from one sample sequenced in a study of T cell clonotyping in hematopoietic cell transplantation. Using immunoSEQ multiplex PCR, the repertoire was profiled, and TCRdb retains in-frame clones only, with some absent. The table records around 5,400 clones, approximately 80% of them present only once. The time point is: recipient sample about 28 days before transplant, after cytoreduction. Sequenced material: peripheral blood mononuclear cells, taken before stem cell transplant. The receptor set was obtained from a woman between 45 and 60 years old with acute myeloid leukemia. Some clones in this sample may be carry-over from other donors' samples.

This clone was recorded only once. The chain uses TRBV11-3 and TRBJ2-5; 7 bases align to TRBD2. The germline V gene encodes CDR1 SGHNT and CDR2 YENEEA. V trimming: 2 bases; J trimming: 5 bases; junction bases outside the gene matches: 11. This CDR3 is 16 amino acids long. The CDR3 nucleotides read TGTGCCAGCAGCTTAAGGGCTAGCGGTTCAACGGAGACCCAGTACTTC. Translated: CASSLRASGSTETQYF.

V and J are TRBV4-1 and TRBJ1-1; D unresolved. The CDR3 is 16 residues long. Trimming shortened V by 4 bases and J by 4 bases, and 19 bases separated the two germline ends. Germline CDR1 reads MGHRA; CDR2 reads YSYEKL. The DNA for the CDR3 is TGCGCCAGCAGCCCCAAGCGGGAGGTGTTGGTCACTGAAGCTTTCTTT. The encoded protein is CASSPKREVLVTEAFF.

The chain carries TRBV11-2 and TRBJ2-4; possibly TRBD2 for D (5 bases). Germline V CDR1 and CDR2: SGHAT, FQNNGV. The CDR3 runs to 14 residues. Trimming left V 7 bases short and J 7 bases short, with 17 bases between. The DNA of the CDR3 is TGTGCCAGCACCCCGGCCGGGTCGGGGAACATTCAGTACTTC. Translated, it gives CASTPAGSGNIQYF.

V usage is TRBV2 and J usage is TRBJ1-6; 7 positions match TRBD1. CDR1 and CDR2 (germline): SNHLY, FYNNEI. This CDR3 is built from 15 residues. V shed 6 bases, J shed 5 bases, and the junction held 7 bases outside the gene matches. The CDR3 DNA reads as TGTGCCAGCAGGGAACGGACAGGTGATAATTCACCCCTCCACTTT. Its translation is CASRERTGDNSPLHF.

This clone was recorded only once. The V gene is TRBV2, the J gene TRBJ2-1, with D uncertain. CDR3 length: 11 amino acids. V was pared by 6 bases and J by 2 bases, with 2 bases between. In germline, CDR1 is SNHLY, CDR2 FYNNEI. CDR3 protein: CASSPYNEQFF. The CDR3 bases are TGTGCCAGCAGCCCCTACAATGAGCAGTTCTTC.

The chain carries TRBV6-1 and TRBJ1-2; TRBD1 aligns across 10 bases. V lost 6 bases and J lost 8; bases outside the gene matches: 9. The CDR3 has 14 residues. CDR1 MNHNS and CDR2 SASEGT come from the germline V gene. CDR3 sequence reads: CASSPVGQGNGYTF. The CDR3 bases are TGTGCCAGCAGCCCGGTGGGACAGGGGAACGGCTACACCTTC.

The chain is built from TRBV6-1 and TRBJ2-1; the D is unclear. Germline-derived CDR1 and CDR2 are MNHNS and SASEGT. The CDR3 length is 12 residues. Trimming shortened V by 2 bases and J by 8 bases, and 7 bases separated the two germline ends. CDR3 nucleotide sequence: TGTGCCAGCAGTGAAATGTACGATGAGCAGTTCTTC. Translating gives CASSEMYDEQFF.

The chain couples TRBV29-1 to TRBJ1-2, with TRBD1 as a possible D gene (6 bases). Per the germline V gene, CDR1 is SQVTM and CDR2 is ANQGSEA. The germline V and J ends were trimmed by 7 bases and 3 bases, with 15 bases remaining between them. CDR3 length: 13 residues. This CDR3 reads CSGGWGPDYGYTF. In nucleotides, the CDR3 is TGCAGCGGGGGGTGGGGGCCTGACTATGGCTACACCTTC.

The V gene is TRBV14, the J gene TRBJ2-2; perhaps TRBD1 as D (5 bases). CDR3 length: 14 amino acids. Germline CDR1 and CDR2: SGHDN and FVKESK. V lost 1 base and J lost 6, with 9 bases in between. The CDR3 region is CASSQVRAAGELFF. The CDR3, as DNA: TGTGCCAGCAGCCAAGTCAGGGCGGCCGGGGAGCTGTTTTTT.

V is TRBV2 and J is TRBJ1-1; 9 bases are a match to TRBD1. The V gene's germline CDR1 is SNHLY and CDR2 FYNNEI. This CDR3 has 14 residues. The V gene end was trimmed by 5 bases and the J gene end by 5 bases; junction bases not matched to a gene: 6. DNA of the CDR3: TGTGCCAGCAGTTCACAGGGGGCAACTACTGAAGCTTTCTTT. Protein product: CASSSQGATTEAFF.

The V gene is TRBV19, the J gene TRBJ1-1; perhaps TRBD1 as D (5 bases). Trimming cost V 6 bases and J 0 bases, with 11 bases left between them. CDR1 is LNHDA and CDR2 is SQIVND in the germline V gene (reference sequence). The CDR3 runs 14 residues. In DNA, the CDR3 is TGTGCCAGTAGGAGACAGACAGTGAACACTGAAGCTTTCTTT. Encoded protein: CASRRQTVNTEAFF.

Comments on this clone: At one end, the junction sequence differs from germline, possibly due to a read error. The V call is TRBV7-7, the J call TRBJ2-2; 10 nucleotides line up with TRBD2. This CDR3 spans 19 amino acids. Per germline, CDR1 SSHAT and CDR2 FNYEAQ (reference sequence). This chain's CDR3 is CASSLAGLAVGANTGELFF. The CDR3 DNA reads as TGTGCTAGCAGCTTAGCTGGACTAGCGGTCGGCGCGAACACCGGGGAGCTGTTTTTT.

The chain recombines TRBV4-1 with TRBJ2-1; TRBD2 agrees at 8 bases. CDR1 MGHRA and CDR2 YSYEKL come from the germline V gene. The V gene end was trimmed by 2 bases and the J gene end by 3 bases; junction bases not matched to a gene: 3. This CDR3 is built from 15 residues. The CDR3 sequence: CASSQPTSDYNEQFF. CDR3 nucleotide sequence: TGCGCCAGCAGCCAACCGACTAGCGACTACAATGAGCAGTTCTTC.

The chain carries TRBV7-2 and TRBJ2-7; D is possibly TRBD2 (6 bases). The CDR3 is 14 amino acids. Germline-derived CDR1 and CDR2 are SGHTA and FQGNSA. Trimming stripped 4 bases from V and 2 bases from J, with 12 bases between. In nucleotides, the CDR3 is TGTGCCAGCAGCTCGGGACTGCTCCCCTACGAGCAGTACTTC. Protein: CASSSGLLPYEQYF.

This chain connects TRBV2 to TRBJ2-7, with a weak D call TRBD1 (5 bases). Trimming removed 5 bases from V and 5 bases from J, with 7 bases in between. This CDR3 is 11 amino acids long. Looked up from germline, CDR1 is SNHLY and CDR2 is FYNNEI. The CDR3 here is CASSTTDEQYF. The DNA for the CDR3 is TGTGCCAGCAGTACGACAGACGAGCAGTACTTC. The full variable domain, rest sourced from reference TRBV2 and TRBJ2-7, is EPEVTQTPSHQVTQMGQEVILRCVPISNHLYFYWYRQILGQKVEFLVSFYNNEISEKSEIFDDQFSVERPDGSNFTLKIRSTKLEDSAMYFCASSTTDEQYFGPGTRLTVT.

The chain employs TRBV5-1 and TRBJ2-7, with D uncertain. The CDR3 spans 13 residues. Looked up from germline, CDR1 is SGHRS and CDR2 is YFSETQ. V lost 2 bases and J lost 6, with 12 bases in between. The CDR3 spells CASSFPEFGEQYF. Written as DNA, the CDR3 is TGCGCCAGCAGCTTTCCGGAGTTCGGCGAGCAGTACTTC.

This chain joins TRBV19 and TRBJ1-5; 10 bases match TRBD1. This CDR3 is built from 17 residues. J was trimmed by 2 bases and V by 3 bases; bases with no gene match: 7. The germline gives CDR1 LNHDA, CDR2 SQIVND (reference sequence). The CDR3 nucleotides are TGTGCCAGTAGTATGGGGACAGGGGATCGTCGCAATCAGCCCCAGCATTTT. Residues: CASSMGTGDRRNQPQHF. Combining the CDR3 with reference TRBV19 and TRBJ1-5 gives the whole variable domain DGGITQSPKYLFRKEGQNVTLSCEQNLNHDAMYWYRQDPGQGLRLIYYSQIVNDFQKGDIAEGYSVSREKKESFPLTVTSAQKNPTAFYLCASSMGTGDRRNQPQHFGDGTRLSIL.

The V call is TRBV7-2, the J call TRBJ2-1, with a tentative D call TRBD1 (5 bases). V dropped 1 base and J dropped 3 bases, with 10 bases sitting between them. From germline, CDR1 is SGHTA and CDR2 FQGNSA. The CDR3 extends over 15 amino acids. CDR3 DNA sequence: TGTGCCAGCAGCTTAGGGGGCTCGATCTACAATGAGCAGTTCTTC. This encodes CASSLGGSIYNEQFF.

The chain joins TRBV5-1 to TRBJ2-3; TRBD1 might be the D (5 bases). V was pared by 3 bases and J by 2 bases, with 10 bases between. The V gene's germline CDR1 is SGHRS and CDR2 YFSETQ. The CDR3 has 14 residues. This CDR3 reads CASSSDRNTDTQYF. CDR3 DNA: TGCGCCAGCAGCTCCGACAGAAACACAGATACGCAGTATTTT.

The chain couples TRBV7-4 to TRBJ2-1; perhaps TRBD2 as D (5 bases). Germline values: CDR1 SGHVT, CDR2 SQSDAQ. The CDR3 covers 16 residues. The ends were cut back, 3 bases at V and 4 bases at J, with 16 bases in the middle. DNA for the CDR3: TGTGCCAGCAGCTTGATCGGGGTGTTGGGGTACAATGAGCAGTTCTTC. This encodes CASSLIGVLGYNEQFF.

The CDR3 nucleotides are TGTGCCAGCAGCTCTCCCCCGCCCGGGACCTTCAGAGCCGGGGAGCTGTTTTTT. This gives the protein CASSSPPPGTFRAGELFF. V usage is TRBV7-3 and J usage is TRBJ2-2; perhaps D is TRBD1 or TRBD2 (5 bases each). Germline assignment: CDR1 SGHTA and CDR2 FQGTGA. V gave up 4 bases and J gave up 6 bases, with 24 bases separating them. This CDR3 is 18 amino acids long.

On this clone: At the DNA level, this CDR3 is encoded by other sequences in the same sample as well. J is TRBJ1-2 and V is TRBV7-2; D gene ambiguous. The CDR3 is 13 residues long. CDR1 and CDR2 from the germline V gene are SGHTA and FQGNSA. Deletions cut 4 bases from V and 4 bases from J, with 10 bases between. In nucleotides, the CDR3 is TGTGCCAGCAGCTATACTTCAGGCTATGGCTACACCTTC. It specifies CASSYTSGYGYTF.

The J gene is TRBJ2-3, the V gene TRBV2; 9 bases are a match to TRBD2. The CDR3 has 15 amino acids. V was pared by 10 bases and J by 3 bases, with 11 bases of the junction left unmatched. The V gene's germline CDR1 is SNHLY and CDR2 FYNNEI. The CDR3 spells CANRGGSGGTDTQYF. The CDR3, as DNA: TGTGCCAACCGAGGGGGTAGCGGGGGTACAGATACGCAGTATTTT.